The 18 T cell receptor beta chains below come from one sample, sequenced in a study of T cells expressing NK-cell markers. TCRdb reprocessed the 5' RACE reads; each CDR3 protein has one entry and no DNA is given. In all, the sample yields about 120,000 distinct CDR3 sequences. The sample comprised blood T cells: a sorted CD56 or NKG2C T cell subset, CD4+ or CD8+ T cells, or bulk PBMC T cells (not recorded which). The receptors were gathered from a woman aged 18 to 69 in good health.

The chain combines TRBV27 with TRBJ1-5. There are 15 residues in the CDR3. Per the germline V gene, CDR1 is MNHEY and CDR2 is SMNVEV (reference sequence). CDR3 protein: CASSLSLAGNQPQHF.

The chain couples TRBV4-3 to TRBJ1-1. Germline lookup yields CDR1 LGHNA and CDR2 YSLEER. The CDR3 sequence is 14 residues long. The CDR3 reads CASSLSRVDTEAFF.

CDR3 region: CASGLAIGTAFGYTF. V gene TRBV12-5 combines with J gene TRBJ1-2; TCRdb selects TRBD1, and the lack of DNA leaves this call unchecked. This CDR3 comprises 15 residues. Germline CDR1 reads LGHNT; CDR2 reads FRNRAP.

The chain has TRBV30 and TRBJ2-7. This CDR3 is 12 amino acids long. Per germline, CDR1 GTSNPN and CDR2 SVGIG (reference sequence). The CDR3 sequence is CAWSVRDYEQYF.

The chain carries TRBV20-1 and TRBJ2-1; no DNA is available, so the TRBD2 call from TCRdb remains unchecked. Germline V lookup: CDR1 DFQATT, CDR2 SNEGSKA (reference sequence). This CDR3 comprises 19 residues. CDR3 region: CSARGSGRDQDPLQHEQFF.

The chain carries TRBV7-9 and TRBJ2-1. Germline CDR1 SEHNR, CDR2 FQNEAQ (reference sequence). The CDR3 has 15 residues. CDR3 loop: CASSLLALPYNEQFF.

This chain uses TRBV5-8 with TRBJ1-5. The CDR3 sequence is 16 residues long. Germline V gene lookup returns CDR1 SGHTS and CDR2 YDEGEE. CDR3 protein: CASSPKRYLSNQPQHF. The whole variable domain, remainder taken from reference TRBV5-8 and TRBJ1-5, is EAGVTQSPTHLIKTRGQQATLRCSPISGHTSVYWYQQALGLGLQFLLWYDEGEERNRGNFPPRFSGRQFPNYSSELNVNALELEDSALYLCASSPKRYLSNQPQHFGDGTRLSIL.

The CDR3 sequence is CASSPLVGASEQYF. V gene TRBV12-3 or TRBV12-4 combines with J gene TRBJ2-7; the D call of TRBD1 rests on TCRdb alone, since no DNA is present to check it. CDR3 length equals 14 residues.

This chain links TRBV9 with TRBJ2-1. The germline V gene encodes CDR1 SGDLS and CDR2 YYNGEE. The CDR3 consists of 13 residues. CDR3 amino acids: CASREESYNEQFF.

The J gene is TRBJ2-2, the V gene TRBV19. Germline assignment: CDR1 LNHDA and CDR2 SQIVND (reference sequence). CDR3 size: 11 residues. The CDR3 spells CASSTAGELFF.

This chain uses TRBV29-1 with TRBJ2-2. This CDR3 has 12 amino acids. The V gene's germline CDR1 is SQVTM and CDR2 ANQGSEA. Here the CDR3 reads CSVQGHTGELFF.

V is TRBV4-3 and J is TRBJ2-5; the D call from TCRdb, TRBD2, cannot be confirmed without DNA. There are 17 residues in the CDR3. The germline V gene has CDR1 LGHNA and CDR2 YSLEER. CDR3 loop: CASSPRGEAEVPETQYF.

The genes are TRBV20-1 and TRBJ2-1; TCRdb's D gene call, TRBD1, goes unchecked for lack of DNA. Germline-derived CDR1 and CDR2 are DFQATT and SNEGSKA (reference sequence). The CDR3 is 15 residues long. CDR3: CSAREGGSSYNEQFF.

This CDR3 is CASSEGGSGDNEQFF. J is TRBJ2-1 and V is TRBV6-4; TCRdb's assignment of TRBD1 cannot be checked, as there is no DNA. There are 15 residues in the CDR3. Germline-derived CDR1 and CDR2 are MRHNA and SNTAGT.

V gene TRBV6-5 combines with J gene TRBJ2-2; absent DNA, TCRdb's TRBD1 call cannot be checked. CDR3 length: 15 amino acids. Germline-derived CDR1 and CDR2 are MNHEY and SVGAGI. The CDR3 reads CASSYSGGSTGELFF.

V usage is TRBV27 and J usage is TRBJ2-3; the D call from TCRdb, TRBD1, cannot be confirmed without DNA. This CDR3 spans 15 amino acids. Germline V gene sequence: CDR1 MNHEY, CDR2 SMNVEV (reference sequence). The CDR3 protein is CASSRPGQGPDTQYF.

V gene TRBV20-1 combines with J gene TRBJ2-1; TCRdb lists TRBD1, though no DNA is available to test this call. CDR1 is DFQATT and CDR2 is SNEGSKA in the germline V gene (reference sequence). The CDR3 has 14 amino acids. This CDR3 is CSADQGGDIYEQFF.

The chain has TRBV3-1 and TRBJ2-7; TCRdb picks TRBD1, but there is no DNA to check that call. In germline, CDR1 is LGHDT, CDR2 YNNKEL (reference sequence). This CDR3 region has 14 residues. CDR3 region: CASSQDMTSREQYF.